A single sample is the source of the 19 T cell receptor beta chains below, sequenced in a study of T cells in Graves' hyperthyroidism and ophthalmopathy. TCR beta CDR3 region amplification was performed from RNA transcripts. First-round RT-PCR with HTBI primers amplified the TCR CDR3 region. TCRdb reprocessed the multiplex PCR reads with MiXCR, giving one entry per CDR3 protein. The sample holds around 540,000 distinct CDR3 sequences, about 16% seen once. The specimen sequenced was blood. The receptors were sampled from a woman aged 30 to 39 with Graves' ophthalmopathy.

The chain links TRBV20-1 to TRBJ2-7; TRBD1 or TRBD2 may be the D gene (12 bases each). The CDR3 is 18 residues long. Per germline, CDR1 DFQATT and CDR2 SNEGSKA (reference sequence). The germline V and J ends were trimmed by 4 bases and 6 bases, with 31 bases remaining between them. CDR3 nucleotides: TGCAGTGCTACCCGGGACAGGGGGCTAGCGGGAGGGCCGGGCGAGCAGTACTTC. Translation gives CSATRDRGLAGGPGEQYF.

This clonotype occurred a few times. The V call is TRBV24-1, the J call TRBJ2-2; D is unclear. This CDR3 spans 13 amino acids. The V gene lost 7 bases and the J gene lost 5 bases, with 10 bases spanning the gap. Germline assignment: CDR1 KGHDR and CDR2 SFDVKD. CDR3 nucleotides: TGTGCCACCAGCGCCCGCCCAACCGGGGAGCTGTTTTTT. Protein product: CATSARPTGELFF.

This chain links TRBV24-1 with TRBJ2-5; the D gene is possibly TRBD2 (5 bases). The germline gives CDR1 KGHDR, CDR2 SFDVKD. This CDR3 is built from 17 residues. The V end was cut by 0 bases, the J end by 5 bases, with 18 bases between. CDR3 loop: CATSDLFGGPEGETQYF. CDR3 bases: TGTGCCACCAGTGATTTGTTTGGCGGGCCCGAAGGGGAGACCCAGTACTTC.

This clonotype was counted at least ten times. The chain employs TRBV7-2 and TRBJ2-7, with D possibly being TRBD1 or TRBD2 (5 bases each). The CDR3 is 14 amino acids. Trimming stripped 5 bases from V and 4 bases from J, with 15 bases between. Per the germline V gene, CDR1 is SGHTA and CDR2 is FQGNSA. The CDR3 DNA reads TGTGCCAGCAGCCTCGTTCGGGACCAATACGAGCAGTACTTC. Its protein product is CASSLVRDQYEQYF.

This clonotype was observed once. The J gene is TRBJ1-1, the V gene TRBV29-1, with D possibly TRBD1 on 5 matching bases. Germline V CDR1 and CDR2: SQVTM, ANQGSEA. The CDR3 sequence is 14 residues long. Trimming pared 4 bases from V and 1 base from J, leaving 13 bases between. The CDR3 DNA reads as TGCAGCGTTGTGGAGACAGTCCCGAACACTGAAGCTTTCTTT. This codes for CSVVETVPNTEAFF.

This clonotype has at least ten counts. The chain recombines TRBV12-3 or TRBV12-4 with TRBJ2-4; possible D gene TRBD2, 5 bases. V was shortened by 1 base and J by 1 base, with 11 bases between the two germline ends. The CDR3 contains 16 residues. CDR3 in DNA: TGTGCCAGCAGTTTAGACCCGCGGGTGGCCAAAAACATTCAGTACTTC. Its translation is CASSLDPRVAKNIQYF.

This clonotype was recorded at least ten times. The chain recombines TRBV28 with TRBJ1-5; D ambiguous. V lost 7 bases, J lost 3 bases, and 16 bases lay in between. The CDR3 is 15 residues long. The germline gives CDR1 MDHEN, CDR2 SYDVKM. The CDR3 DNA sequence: TGTGCCAGCATCCGGGGTCAAACCTTCAATCAGCCCCAGCATTTT. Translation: CASIRGQTFNQPQHF.

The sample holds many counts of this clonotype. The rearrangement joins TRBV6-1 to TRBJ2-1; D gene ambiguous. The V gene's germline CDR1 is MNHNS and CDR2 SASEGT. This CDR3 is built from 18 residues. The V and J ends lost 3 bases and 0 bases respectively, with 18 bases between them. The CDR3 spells CASSDLKGKPYSYNEQFF. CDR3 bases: TGTGCCAGCAGTGATTTGAAAGGGAAGCCCTACTCCTACAATGAGCAGTTCTTC.

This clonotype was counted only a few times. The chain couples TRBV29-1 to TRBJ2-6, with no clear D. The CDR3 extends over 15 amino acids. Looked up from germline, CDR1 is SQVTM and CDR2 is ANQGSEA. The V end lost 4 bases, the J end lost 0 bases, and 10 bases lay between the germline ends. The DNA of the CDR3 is TGCAGCGTTGCCCCTGACCCCTCTGGGGCCAACGTCCTGACTTTC. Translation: CSVAPDPSGANVLTF.

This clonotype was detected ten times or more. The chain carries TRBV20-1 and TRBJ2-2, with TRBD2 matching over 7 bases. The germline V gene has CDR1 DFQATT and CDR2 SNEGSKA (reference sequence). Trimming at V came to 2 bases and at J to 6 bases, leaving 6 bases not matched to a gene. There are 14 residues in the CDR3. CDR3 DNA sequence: TGCAGTGCTAGACGGGAGGCAACGGCCGGGGAGCTGTTTTTT. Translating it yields CSARREATAGELFF.

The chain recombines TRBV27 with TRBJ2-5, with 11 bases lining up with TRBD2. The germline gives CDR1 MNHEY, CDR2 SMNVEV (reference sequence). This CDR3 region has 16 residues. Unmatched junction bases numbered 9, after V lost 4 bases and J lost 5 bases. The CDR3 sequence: CASSWLAGGGLETQYF. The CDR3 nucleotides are TGTGCCAGCAGTTGGCTAGCGGGAGGAGGCCTGGAGACCCAGTACTTC.

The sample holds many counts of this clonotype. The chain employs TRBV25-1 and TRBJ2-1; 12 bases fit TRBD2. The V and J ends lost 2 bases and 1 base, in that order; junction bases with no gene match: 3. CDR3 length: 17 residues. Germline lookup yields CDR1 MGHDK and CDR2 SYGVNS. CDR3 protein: CASSEHGLAGSYNEQFF. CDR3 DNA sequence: TGTGCCAGCAGTGAACACGGACTAGCGGGATCCTACAATGAGCAGTTCTTC.

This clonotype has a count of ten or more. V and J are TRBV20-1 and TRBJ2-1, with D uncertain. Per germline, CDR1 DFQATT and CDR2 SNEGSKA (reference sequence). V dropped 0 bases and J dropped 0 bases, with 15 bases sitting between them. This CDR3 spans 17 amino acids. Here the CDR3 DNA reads TGCAGTGCTAGAGATGAACGGCTTGTGTCCTCCTACAATGAGCAGTTCTTC. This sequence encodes CSARDERLVSSYNEQFF.

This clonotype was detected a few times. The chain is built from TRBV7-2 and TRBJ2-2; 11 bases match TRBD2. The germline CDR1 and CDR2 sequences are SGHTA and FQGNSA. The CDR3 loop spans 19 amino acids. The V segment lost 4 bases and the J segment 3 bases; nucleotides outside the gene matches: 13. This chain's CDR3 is CASSSILAGGLRDTGELFF. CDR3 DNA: TGTGCCAGCAGCTCCATCCTAGCGGGAGGTTTAAGGGACACCGGGGAGCTGTTTTTT.

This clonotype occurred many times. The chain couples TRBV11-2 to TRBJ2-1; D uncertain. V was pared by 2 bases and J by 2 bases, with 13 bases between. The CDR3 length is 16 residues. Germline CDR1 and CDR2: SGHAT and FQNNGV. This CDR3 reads CASSLLVRTTYNEQFF. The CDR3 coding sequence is TGTGCCAGCAGCTTACTTGTCCGGACCACCTACAATGAGCAGTTCTTC.

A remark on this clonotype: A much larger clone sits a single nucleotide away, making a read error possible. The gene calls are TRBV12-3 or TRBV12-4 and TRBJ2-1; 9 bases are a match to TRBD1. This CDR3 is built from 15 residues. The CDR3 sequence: CASSSGTGFYSEQFF. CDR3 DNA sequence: TGTGCCAGCAGTTCCGGGACAGGGTTTTACAGTGAGCAGTTCTTC.

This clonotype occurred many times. The CDR3 loop is CASSSDSGYEQYF. The CDR3 nucleotides are TGTGCCAGCAGCTCGGACAGCGGCTACGAGCAGTACTTC. V gene TRBV5-4 combines with J gene TRBJ2-7, with D possibly matching TRBD1 (6 bases). The CDR3 is 13 amino acids. The germline CDR1 and CDR2 sequences are SGHNT and YYREEE (reference sequence). V shed 3 bases and J shed 3 bases, with 10 bases lying between them.

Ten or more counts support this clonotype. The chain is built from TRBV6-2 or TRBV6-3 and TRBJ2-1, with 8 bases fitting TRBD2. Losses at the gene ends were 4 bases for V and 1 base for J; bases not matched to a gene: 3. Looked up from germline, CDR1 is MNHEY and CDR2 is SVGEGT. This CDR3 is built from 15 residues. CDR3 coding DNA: TGTGCCAGCAGTTCCAGCGGGGGTTCCTACAATGAGCAGTTCTTC. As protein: CASSSSGGSYNEQFF.

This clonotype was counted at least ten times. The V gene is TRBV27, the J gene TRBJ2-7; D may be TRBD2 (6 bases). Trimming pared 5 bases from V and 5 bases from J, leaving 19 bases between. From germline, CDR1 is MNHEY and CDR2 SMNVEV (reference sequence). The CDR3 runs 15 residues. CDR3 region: CASSRGAATSDEQYF. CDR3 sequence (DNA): TGTGCCAGCAGTCGCGGGGCAGCAACTTCAGACGAGCAGTACTTC.